This TCR beta chain is drawn from a study of tumor-infiltrating lymphocytes in localized non-small cell lung cancer. Study in general: Several tumor histologies, both smoking statuses, and some post-neoadjuvant chemotherapy samples were included.

Sequencing used immunoSEQ multiplex PCR; TCRdb keeps in-frame clones, though not all of them. The sample shows under 25,000 clones, just under 70% of them seen only once. A remark on this clone: What it recognizes is unknown.

V lost 2 bases and J lost 0, with 7 bases in between. CDR3 size: 15 residues. Germline loops: CDR1 SGHAT, CDR2 FQNNGV. Study-level findings and limits: Immunotypes IM1 and IM2 had similar TCR-derived T-cell fractions. Different pieces of the same tissue were used for each assay. TCR sequencing covered a subset of patients with enough tissue.

The chain employs TRBV11-2 and TRBJ1-4, with D hard to call. The receptor comes from a human donor with non-small cell lung cancer. The sample taken for sequencing was lung tumor tissue. The CDR3 DNA follows: TGTGCCAGCAGCTTATTTGACTCAACTAATGAAAAACTGTTTTTT. Translation: CASSLFDSTNEKLFF.